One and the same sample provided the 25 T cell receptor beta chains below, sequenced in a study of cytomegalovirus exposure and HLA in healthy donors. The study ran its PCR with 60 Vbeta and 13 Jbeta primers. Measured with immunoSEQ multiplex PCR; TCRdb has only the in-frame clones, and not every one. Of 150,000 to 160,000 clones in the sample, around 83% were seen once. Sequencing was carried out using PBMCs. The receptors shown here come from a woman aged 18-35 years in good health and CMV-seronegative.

The CDR3 region has the DNA TGTGCCAGCAGCCACCCCGGGACTCAGAATGAGCAGTTCTTC. It specifies CASSHPGTQNEQFF. The V and J genes are TRBV7-9 and TRBJ2-1, with a weak D call TRBD2 (6 bases). V shed 5 bases and J shed 7 bases, with 15 bases lying between them. The germline V gene encodes CDR1 SEHNR and CDR2 FQNEAQ (reference sequence). The CDR3 loop spans 14 amino acids.

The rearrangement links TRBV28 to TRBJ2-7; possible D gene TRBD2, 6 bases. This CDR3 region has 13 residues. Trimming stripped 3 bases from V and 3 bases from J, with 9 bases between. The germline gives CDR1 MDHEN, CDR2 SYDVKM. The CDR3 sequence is CASSLGGRYEQYF. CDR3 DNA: TGTGCCAGCAGTTTGGGGGGTCGCTACGAGCAGTACTTC. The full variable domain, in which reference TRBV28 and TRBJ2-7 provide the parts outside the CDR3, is DVKVTQSSRYLVKRTGEKVFLECVQDMDHENMFWYRQDPGLGLRLIYFSYDVKMKEKGDIPEGYSVSREKKERFSLILESASTNQTSMYLCASSLGGRYEQYFGPGTRLTVT.

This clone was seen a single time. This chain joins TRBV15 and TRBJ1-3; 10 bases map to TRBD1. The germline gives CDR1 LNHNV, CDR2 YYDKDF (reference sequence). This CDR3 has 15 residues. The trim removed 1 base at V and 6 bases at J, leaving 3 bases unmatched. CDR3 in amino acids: CATSRVGTGENTIYF. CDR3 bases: TGTGCCACCAGCAGAGTGGGGACAGGGGAAAACACCATATATTTT. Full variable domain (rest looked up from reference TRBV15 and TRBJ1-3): DAMVIQNPRYQVTQFGKPVTLSCSQTLNHNVMYWYQQKSSQAPKLLFHYYDKDFNNEADTPDNFQSRRPNTSFCFLDIRSPGLGDTAMYLCATSRVGTGENTIYFGEGSWLTVV.

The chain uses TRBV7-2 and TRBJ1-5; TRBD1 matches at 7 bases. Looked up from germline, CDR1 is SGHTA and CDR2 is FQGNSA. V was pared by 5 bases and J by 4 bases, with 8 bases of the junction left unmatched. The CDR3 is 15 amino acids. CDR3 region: CASSPPDRSNQPQHF. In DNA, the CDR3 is TGTGCCAGCAGCCCGCCGGACAGGAGTAATCAGCCCCAGCATTTT.

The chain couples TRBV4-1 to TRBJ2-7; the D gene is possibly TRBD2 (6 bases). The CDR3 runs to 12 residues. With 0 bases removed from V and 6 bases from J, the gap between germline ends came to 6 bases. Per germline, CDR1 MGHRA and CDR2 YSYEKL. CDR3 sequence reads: CASSQEEGEQYF. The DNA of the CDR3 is TGCGCCAGCAGCCAAGAGGAGGGCGAGCAGTACTTC.

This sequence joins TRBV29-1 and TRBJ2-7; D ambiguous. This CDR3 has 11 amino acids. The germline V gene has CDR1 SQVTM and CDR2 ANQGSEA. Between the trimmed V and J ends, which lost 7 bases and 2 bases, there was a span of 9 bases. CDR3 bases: TGCAGCGCCGCTACTACCTACGAGCAGTACTTC. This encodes CSAATTYEQYF.

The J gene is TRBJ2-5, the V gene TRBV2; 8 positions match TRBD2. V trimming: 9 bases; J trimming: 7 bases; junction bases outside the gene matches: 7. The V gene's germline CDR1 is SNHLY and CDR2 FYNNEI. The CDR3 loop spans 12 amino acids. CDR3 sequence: CARGTRKATQYF. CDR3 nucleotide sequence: TGTGCCAGGGGGACTAGGAAGGCGACCCAGTACTTC.

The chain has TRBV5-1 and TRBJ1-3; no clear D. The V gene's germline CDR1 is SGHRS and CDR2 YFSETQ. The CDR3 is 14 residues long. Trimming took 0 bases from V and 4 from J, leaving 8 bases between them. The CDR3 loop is CASSLELSGNTIYF. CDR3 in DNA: TGCGCCAGCAGCTTGGAGCTGTCGGGAAACACCATATATTTT.

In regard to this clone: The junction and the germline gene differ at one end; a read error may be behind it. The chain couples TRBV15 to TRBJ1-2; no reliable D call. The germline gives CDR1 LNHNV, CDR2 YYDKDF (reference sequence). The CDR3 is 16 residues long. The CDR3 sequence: CATSREGPSLPYGYTF. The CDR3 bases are TGTGCCACCAGCCGAGAGGGCCCGAGCCTCCCCTATGGCTACACCTTC.

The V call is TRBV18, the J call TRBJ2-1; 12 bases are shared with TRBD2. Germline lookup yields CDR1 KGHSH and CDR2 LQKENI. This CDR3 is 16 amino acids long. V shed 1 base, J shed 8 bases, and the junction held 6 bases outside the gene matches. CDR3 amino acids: CASSPRASGGAHEQFF. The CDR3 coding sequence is TGTGCCAGCTCACCACGGGCTAGCGGGGGGGCGCATGAGCAGTTCTTC.

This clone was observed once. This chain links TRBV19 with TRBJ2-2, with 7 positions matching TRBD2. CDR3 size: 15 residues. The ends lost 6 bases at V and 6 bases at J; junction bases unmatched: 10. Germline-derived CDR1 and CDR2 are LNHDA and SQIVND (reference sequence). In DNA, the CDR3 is TGTGCCAGTAGGGGCGGGCCAGCGGGGTCCGGGGAGCTGTTTTTT. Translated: CASRGGPAGSGELFF.

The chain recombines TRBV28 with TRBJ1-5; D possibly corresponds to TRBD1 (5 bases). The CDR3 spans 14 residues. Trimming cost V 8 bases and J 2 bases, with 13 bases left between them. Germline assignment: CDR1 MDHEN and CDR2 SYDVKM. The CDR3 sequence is CASGRGVGNQPQHF. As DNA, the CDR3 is TGTGCCAGCGGACGGGGGGTGGGCAATCAGCCCCAGCATTTT.

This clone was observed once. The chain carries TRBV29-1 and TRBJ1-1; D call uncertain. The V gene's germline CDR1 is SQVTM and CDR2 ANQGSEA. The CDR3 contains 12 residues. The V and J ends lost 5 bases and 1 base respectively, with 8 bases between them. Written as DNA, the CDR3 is TGCAGCGTTCGACTGCCGAACACTGAAGCTTTCTTT. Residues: CSVRLPNTEAFF.

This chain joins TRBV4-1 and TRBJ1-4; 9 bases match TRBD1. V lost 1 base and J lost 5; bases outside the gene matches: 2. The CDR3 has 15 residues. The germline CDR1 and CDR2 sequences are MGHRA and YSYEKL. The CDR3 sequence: CASSQVGTGNEKLFF. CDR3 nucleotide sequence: TGCGCCAGCAGCCAAGTGGGGACAGGGAATGAAAAACTGTTTTTT.

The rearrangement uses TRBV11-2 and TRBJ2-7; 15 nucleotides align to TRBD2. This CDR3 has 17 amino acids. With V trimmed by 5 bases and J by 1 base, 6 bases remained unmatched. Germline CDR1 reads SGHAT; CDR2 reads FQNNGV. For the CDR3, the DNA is TGTGCCAGCAGCGGGGGACTAGCGGGGGGACCGTCCTACGAGCAGTACTTC. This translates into CASSGGLAGGPSYEQYF.

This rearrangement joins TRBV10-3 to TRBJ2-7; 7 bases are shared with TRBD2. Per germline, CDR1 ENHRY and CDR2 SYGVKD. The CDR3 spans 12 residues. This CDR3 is CAGGPFLGEQYF. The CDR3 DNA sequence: TGTGCGGGAGGGCCCTTTCTTGGCGAGCAGTACTTC.

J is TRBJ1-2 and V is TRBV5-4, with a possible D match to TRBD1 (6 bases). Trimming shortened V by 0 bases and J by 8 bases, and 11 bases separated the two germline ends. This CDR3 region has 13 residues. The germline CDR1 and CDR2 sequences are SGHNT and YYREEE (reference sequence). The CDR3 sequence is CASSLGGLRGYTF. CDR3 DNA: TGTGCCAGCAGCTTGGGGGGGCTTCGGGGCTACACCTTC. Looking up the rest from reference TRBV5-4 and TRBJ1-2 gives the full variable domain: ETGVTQSPTHLIKTRGQQVTLRCSSQSGHNTVSWYQQALGQGPQFIFQYYREEENGRGNFPPRFSGLQFPNYSSELNVNALELDDSALYLCASSLGGLRGYTFGSGTRLTVV.

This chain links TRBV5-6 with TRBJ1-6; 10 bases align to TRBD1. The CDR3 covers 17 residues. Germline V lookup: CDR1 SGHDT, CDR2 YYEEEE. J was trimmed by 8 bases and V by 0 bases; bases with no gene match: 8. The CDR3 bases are TGTGCCAGCAGCTTGGCCCCGGGACAGGGGTTGTATTCACCCCTCCACTTT. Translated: CASSLAPGQGLYSPLHF.

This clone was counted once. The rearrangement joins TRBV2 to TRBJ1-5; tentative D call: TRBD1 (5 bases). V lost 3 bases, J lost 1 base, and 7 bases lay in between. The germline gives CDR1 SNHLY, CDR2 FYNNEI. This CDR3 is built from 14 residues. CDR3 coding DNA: TGTGCCAGCAGTGATAGACAGAGCAATCAGCCCCAGCATTTT. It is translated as CASSDRQSNQPQHF.

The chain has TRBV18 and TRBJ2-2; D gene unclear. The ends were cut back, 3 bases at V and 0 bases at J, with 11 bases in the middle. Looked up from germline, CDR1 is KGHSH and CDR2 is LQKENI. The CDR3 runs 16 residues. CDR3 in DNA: TGTGCCAGCTCACCTTATATCGGTGCGAACACCGGGGAGCTGTTTTTT. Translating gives CASSPYIGANTGELFF.

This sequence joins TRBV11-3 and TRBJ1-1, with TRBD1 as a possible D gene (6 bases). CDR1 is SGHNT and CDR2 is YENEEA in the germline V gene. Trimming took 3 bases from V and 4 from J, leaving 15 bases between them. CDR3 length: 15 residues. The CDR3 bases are TGTGCCAGCAGCTTTGGGGGGGCAAGAAGCACTGAAGCTTTCTTT. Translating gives CASSFGGARSTEAFF.

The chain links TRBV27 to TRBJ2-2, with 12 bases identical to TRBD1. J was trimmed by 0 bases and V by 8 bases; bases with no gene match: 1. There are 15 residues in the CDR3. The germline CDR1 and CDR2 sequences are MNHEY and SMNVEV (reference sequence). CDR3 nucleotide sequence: TGTGCCAGCGGGACAGGGGGCGCGAACACCGGGGAGCTGTTTTTT. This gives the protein CASGTGGANTGELFF.

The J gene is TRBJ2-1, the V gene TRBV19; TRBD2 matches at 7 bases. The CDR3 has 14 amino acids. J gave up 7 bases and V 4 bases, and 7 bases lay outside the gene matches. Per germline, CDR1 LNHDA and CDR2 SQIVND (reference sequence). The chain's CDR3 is CASSTPWEGNEQFF. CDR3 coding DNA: TGTGCCAGTAGTACTCCCTGGGAGGGGAATGAGCAGTTCTTC.

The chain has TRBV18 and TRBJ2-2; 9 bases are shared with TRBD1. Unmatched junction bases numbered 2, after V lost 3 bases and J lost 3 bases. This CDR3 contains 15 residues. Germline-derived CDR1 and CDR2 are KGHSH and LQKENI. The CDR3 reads CASSPGQGYTGELFF. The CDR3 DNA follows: TGTGCCAGCTCACCTGGACAGGGGTACACCGGGGAGCTGTTTTTT.

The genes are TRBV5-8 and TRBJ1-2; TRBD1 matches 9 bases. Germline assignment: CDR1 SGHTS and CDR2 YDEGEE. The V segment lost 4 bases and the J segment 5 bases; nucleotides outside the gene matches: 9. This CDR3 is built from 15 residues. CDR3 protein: CASSGGTGKFYGYTF. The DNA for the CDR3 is TGTGCCAGCAGCGGGGGGACAGGGAAATTTTATGGCTACACCTTC.